This TCR beta chain stems from a study of T cells after yellow fever vaccination. Study-level points and caveats: The study found a weaker secondary response that peaked faster, day 5 versus 15.

Of note for this clonotype: The target antigen is unknown.

TCRdb re-derived calls from the 5' RACE reads in MiXCR, one entry per CDR3 protein. The sample carries hundreds of thousands of distinct CDR3 sequences, roughly 3.5% recorded once. The CDR3 runs 14 residues. V was pared by 3 bases and J by 4 bases, with 12 bases between. The germline V gene has CDR1 KGHSH and CDR2 LQKENI. The source of this sequence is a man between 18 and 29 years old who received the YFV17D yellow fever vaccine. The V call is TRBV18, the J call TRBJ1-1, with unresolved D. The input for sequencing was PBMCs, taken on the day of the yellow fever booster vaccination. CDR3: CASSPNEGITEAFF. Written as DNA, the CDR3 is TGTGCCAGCTCACCCAACGAAGGGATCACTGAAGCTTTCTTT.